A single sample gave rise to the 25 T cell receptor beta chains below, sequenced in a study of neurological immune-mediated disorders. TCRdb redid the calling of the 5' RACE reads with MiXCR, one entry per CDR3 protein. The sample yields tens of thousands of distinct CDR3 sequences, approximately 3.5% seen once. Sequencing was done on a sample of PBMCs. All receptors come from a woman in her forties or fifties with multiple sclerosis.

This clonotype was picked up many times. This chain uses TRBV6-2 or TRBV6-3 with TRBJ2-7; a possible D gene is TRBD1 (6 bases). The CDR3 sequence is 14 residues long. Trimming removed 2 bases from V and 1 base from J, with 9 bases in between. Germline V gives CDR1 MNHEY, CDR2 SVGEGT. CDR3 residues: CASSYLDRSYEQYF. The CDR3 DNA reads TGTGCCAGCAGTTACCTGGACAGATCCTACGAGCAGTACTTC.

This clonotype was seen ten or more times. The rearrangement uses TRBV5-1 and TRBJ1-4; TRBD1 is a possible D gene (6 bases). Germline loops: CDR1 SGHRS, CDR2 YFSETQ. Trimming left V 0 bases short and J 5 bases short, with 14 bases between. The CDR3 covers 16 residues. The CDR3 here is CASSLGRDNKNEKLFF. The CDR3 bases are TGCGCCAGCAGCTTGGGTAGGGACAATAAAAATGAAAAACTGTTTTTT.

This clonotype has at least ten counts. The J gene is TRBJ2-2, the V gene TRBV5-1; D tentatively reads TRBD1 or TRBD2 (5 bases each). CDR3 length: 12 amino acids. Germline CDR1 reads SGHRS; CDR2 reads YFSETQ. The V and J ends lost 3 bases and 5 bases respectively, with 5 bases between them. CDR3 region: CASSWGTGELFF. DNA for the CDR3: TGCGCCAGCAGCTGGGGGACCGGGGAGCTGTTTTTT.

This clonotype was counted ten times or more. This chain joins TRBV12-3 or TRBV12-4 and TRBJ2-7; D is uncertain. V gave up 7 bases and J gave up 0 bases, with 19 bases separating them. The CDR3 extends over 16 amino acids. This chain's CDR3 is CASTLSRLTSSYEQYF. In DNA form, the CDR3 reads TGTGCCAGCACCTTGAGCAGGCTAACTTCCTCCTACGAGCAGTACTTC.

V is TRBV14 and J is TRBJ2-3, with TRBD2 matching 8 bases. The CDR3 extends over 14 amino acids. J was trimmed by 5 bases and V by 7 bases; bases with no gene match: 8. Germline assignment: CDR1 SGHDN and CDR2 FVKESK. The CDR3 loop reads CASTSGGVKDTQYF. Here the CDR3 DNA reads TGTGCCAGCACCAGCGGGGGAGTAAAAGATACGCAGTATTTT.

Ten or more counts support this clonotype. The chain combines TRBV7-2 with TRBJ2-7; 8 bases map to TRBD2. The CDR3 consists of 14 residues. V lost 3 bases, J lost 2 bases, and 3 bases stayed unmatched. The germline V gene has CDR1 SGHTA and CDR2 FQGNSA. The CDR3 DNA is TGTGCCAGCAGCTTCCCAGCGGGGGCCTACGAGCAGTACTTC. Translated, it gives CASSFPAGAYEQYF.

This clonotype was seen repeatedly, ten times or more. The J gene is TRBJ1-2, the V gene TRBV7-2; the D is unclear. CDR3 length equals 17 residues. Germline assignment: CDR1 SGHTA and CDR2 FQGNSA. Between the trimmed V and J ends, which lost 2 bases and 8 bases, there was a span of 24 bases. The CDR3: CASSLRPRREGSRGYTF. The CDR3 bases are TGTGCCAGCAGCTTACGCCCCCGGCGAGAGGGTTCGCGAGGCTACACCTTC. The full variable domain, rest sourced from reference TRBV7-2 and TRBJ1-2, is GAGVSQSPSNKVTEKGKDVELRCDPISGHTALYWYRQSLGQGLEFLIYFQGNSAPDKSGLPSDRFSAERTGGSVSTLTIQRTQQEDSAVYLCASSLRPRREGSRGYTFGSGTRLTVV.

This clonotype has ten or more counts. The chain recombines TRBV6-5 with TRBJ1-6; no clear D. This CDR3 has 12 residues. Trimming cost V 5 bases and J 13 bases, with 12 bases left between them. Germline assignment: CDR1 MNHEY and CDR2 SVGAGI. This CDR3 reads CASSPTGVPLHF. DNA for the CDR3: TGTGCCAGCAGTCCGACGGGTGTCCCCCTCCACTTT.

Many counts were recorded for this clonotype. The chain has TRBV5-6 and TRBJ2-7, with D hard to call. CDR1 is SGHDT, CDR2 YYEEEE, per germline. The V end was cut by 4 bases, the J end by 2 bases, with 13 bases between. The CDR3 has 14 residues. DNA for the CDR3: TGTGCCAGCAGCCCGAGGTCCCTTACCTACGAGCAGTACTTC. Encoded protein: CASSPRSLTYEQYF. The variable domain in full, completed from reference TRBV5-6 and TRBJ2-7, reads DAGVTQSPTHLIKTRGQQVTLRCSPKSGHDTVSWYQQALGQGPQFIFQYYEEEERQRGNFPDRFSGHQFPNYSSELNVNALLLGDSALYLCASSPRSLTYEQYFGPGTRLTVT.

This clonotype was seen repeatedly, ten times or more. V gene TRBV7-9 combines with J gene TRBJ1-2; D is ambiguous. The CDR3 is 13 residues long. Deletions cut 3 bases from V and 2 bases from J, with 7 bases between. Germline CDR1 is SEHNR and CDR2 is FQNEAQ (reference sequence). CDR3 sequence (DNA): TGTGCCAGCAGCTTCGGCCAGAACTATGGCTACACCTTC. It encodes CASSFGQNYGYTF.

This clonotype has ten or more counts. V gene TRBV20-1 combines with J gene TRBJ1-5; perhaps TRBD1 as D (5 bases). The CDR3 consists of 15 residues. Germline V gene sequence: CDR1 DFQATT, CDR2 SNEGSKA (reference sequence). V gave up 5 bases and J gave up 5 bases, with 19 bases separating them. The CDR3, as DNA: TGCAGTGCTCCCGGGGTGGGGGGGTCCCATCAGCCCCAGCATTTT. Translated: CSAPGVGGSHQPQHF.

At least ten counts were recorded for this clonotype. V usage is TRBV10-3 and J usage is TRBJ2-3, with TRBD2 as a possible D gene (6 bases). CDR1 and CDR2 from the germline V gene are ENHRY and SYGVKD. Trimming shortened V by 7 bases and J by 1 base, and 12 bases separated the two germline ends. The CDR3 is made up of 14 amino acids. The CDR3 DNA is TGTGCCATCAAGGAGTCGGGAGGCACAGATACGCAGTATTTT. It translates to CAIKESGGTDTQYF.

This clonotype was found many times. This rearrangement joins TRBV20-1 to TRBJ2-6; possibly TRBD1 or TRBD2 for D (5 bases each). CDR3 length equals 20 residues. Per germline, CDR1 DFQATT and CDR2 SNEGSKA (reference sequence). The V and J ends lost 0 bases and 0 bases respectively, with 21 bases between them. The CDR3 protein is CSARDWRIPGHPSGANVLTF. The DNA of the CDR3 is TGCAGTGCTAGAGATTGGAGGATCCCTGGACACCCCTCTGGGGCCAACGTCCTGACTTTC.

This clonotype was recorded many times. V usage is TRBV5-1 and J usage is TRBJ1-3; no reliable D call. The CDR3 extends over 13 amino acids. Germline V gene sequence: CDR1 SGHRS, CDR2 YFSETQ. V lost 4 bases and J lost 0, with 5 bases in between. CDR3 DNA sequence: TGCGCCAGCAGCACCGACTCTGGAAACACCATATATTTT. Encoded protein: CASSTDSGNTIYF.

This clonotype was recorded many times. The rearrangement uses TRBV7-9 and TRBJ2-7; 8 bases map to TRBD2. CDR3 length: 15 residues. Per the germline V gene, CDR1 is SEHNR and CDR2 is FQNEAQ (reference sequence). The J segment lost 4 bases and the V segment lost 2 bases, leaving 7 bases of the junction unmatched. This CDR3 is CASSLRTGGMYEQYF. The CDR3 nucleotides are TGTGCCAGCAGCTTACGCACGGGGGGGATGTACGAGCAGTACTTC.

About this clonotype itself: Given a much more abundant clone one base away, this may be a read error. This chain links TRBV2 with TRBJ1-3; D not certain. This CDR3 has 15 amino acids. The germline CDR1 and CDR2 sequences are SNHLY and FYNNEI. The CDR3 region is CASWVDGGSGKTIYF. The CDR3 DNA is TGTGCCAGCTGGGTGGACGGTGGCTCTGGAAAAACCATATATTTT.

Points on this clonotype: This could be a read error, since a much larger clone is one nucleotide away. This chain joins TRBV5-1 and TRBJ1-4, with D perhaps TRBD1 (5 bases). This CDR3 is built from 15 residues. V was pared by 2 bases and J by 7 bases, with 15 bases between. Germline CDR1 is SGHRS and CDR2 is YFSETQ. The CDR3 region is CASSFGGKGSEKLFF. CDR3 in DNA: TGCGCCAGCAGCTTTGGGGGAAAGGGGTCTGAAAAACTGTTTTTT.

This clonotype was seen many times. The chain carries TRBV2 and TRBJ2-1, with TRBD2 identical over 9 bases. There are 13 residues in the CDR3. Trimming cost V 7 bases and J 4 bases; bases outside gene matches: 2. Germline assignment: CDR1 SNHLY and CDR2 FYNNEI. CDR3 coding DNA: TGTGCCAGCATAAGCGGGGGGTACAATGAGCAGTTCTTC. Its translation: CASISGGYNEQFF. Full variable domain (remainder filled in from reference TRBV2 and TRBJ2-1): EPEVTQTPSHQVTQMGQEVILRCVPISNHLYFYWYRQILGQKVEFLVSFYNNEISEKSEIFDDQFSVERPDGSNFTLKIRSTKLEDSAMYFCASISGGYNEQFFGPGTRLTVL.

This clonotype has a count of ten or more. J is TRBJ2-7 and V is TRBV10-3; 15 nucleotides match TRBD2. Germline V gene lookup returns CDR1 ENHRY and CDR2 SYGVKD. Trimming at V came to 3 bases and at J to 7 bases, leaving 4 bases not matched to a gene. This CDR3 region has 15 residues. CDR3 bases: TGTGCCATCAGTGATAAGGGACTAGCGGGGGGAGAGCAGTACTTC. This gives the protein CAISDKGLAGGEQYF.

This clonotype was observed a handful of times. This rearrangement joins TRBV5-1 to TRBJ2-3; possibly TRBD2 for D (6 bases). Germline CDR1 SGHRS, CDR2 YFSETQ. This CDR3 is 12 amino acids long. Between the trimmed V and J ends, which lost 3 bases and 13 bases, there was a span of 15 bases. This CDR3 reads CASSSGAREEYF. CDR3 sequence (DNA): TGCGCCAGCAGCTCCGGGGCAAGGGAGGAGTATTTT.

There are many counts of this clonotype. CDR3 DNA: TGTGCCAGCAGTTACCGGGACAGCACCAACACCGGGGAGCTGTTTTTT. Amino acids: CASSYRDSTNTGELFF. V usage is TRBV6-5 and J usage is TRBJ2-2; 7 nucleotides agree with TRBD1. The CDR3 is made up of 16 amino acids. Germline CDR1 reads MNHEY; CDR2 reads SVGAGI. Trimming took 2 bases from V and 2 from J; bases not matched to a gene: 5.

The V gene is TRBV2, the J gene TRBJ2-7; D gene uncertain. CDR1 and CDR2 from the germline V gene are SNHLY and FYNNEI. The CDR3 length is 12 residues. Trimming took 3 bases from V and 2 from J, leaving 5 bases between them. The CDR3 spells CASSENPYEQYF. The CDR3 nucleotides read TGTGCCAGCAGTGAGAATCCCTACGAGCAGTACTTC.

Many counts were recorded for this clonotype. The chain's CDR3 is CASSPTPGQVSPYEQYF. In DNA, the CDR3 is TGCGCCAGCAGCCCAACCCCGGGACAGGTGTCCCCCTACGAGCAGTACTTC. The rearrangement uses TRBV5-1 and TRBJ2-7; 8 positions match TRBD1. The germline CDR1 and CDR2 sequences are SGHRS and YFSETQ. This CDR3 has 17 residues. V lost 4 bases and J lost 2; bases outside the gene matches: 14.

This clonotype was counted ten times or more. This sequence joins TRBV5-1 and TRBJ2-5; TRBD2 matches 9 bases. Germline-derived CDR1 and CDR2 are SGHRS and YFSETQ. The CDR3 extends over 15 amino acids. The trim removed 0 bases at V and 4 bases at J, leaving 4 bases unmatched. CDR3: CASSLAVSGGETQYF. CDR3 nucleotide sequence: TGCGCCAGCAGCTTGGCCGTTAGCGGGGGAGAGACCCAGTACTTC.

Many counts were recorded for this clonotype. CDR3 sequence (DNA): TGTGCCAGCAGCGTCGAAGGAAGATGGGGAAACACCATATATTTT. This sequence encodes CASSVEGRWGNTIYF. This chain uses TRBV9 with TRBJ1-3, with D uncertain. V was pared by 2 bases and J by 4 bases, with 13 bases between. The CDR3 has 15 amino acids. Germline V gives CDR1 SGDLS, CDR2 YYNGEE.